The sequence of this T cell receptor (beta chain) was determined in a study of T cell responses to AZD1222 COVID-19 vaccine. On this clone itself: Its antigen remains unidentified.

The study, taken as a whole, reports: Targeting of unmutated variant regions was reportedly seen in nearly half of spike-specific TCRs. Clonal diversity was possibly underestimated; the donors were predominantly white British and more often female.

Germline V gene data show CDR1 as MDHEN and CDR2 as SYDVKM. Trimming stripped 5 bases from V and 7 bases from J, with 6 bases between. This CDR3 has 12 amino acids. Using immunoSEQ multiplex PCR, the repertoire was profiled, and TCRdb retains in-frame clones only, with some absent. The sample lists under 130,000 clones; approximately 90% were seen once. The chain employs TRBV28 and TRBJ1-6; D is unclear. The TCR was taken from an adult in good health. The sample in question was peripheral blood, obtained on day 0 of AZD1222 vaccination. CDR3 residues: CASSPTNSPLHF. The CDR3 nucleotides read TGTGCCAGCAGTCCTACCAATTCACCCCTCCACTTT.